This T cell receptor (beta chain) stems from a study of control samples from healthy donors and cancer patients. Clones were read by immunoSEQ multiplex PCR, and TCRdb kept only the in-frame ones, dropping some. This table holds some 150,000 clones, approximately 91% found once. The CDR3 sequence is 13 residues long. Looked up from germline, CDR1 is MNHEY and CDR2 is SVGAGI. The V end lost 7 bases, the J end lost 3 bases, and 11 bases lay between the germline ends. The TCR was taken from a man younger than 45 in good health. The V gene is TRBV6-5, the J gene TRBJ2-3; D is possibly TRBD2 (7 bases). The sequencing input was blood. The CDR3, as DNA: TGTGCCAGCAAGAAGGGGGGGACAGATACGCAGTATTTT. Translated: CASKKGGTDTQYF.